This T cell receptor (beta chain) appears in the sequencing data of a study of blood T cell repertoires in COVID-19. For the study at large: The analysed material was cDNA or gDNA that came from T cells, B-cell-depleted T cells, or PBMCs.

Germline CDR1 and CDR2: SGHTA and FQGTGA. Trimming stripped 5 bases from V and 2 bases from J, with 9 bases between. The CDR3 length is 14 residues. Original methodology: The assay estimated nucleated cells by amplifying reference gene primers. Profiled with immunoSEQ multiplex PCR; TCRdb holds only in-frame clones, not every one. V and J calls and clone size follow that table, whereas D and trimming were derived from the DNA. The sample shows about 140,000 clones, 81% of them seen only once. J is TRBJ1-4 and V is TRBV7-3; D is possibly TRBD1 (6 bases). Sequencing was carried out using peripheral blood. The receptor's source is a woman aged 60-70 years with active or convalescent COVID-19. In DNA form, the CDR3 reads TGTGCCAGCAGCCTAGGGGGTACTAATGAAAAACTGTTTTTT. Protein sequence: CASSLGGTNEKLFF. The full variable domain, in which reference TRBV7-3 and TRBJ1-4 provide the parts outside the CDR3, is GAGVSQTPSNKVTEKGKYVELRCDPISGHTALYWYRQSLGQGPEFLIYFQGTGAADDSGLPNDRFFAVRPEGSVSTLKIQRTERGDSAVYLCASSLGGTNEKLFFGSGTQLSVL.